These 17 T cell receptor beta chains share one sample of origin, sequenced in a study of T cell changes during pregnancy in multiple sclerosis. Assay: immunoSEQ multiplex PCR; the TCRdb copy retains only in-frame clones and omits some. The sample comprises fewer than 60,000 clones, 94% of which are singletons, and approximately 0.31% rests with the top ten. Sequencing was performed on CD4+ T cells from peripheral blood mononuclear cells, taken in the third trimester of pregnancy. These receptors came from a female donor with multiple sclerosis, enrolled in a pregnancy study.

V gene TRBV2 combines with J gene TRBJ2-1; 10 bases agree with TRBD2. In germline, CDR1 is SNHLY, CDR2 FYNNEI. The CDR3 runs to 15 residues. The junction had 6 bases not matched to a gene; V was cut back by 7 bases and J by 3 bases. The CDR3 spells CASKEGLASYNEQFF. Written as DNA, the CDR3 is TGTGCCAGCAAGGAGGGACTAGCGAGCTACAATGAGCAGTTCTTC.

The chain has TRBV11-3 and TRBJ2-7; perhaps TRBD1 as D (5 bases). CDR3 length: 15 amino acids. V gave up 3 bases and J gave up 2 bases, with 14 bases separating them. Germline V gives CDR1 SGHNT, CDR2 YENEEA. Here the CDR3 DNA reads TGTGCCAGCAGCTTGTTGGGGCTCTCAGCCTACGAGCAGTACTTC. Protein sequence: CASSLLGLSAYEQYF.

The chain combines TRBV7-9 with TRBJ2-1, with TRBD2 matching 14 bases. The CDR3 is 15 residues long. The germline CDR1 and CDR2 sequences are SEHNR and FQNEAQ (reference sequence). Germline trimming cut 5 bases from V and 8 bases from J; bases unmatched to any gene: 5. The CDR3 loop is CASSTTSGRVDEQFF. CDR3 DNA: TGTGCCAGCAGCACGACTAGCGGGAGGGTCGATGAGCAGTTCTTC.

The genes are TRBV15 and TRBJ2-5, with D maybe TRBD2 (6 bases). From germline, CDR1 is LNHNV and CDR2 YYDKDF (reference sequence). The V and J ends lost 0 bases and 7 bases respectively, with 18 bases between them. This CDR3 contains 16 residues. The CDR3 sequence: CATSRDLGGTPGTQYF. The CDR3 DNA sequence: TGTGCCACCAGCAGAGATCTCGGCGGGACCCCGGGGACCCAGTACTTC.

The CDR3 DNA reads TGTGCCTGGAGTGCGGGGGGAAGGGTAGCCCAGCATTTT. The encoded protein is CAWSAGGRVAQHF. This rearrangement joins TRBV30 to TRBJ1-5; possible D gene TRBD1, 5 bases. The germline V gene has CDR1 GTSNPN and CDR2 SVGIG (reference sequence). V shed 1 base and J shed 11 bases, with 15 bases lying between them. The CDR3 runs 13 residues.

This chain connects TRBV28 to TRBJ1-6; D is unclear. V lost 1 base, J lost 7 bases, and 8 bases lay in between. In germline, CDR1 is MDHEN, CDR2 SYDVKM. This CDR3 region has 14 residues. CDR3 sequence (DNA): TGTGCCAGCAGTTTATACCAGGAAAATTCACCCCTCCACTTT. This gives the protein CASSLYQENSPLHF.

J is TRBJ2-1 and V is TRBV18; 16 bases map to TRBD2. The J segment lost 13 bases and the V segment lost 0 bases, leaving 3 bases of the junction unmatched. The CDR3 totals 15 residues. From germline, CDR1 is KGHSH and CDR2 LQKENI. CDR3 DNA: TGTGCCAGCTCACCACCTGGGACTAGCGGGAGGGCCCAGTTCTTC. Protein: CASSPPGTSGRAQFF.

The chain combines TRBV13 with TRBJ1-1; weak D call: TRBD1 (5 bases). V lost 4 bases and J 11 bases, leaving 11 bases between the germline ends. The CDR3 spans 11 residues. Germline V gene sequence: CDR1 PRHDT, CDR2 FYEKMQ (reference sequence). The CDR3 sequence: CASSWGGTAFF. Here the CDR3 DNA reads TGTGCCAGCAGCTGGGGGGGGACGGCTTTCTTT.

The V and J genes are TRBV27 and TRBJ2-1, with D possibly being TRBD1 (6 bases). The V gene lost 2 bases and the J gene lost 9 bases, with 20 bases spanning the gap. This CDR3 is built from 16 residues. The germline V gene has CDR1 MNHEY and CDR2 SMNVEV (reference sequence). CDR3 nucleotides: TGTGCCAGCAGTTTAGGTTGGGATACAGGGCAAACTGAGCAGTTCTTC. This sequence encodes CASSLGWDTGQTEQFF.

This chain links TRBV2 with TRBJ2-2, with TRBD2 as a possible D gene (6 bases). V dropped 3 bases and J dropped 0 bases, with 20 bases sitting between them. CDR1 and CDR2 from the germline V gene are SNHLY and FYNNEI. The CDR3 runs 19 residues. The CDR3: CASSDQLGGSATNTGELFF. The CDR3 nucleotides read TGTGCCAGCAGTGATCAGTTAGGAGGGAGTGCCACGAACACCGGGGAGCTGTTTTTT.

The chain combines TRBV5-1 with TRBJ2-7; 9 bases align to TRBD1. CDR1 is SGHRS, CDR2 YFSETQ, per germline. Losses at the gene ends were 5 bases for V and 2 bases for J; bases not matched to a gene: 8. The length of the CDR3 is 15 residues. DNA for the CDR3: TGCGCCAGCAGTACACCGGGACAGGGTACCTACGAGCAGTACTTC. Its protein product is CASSTPGQGTYEQYF.

The count of this clone is one. The rearrangement joins TRBV2 to TRBJ1-4; D is unresolved. In germline, CDR1 is SNHLY, CDR2 FYNNEI. Trimming removed 6 bases at V and 3 bases at J, with 17 bases between. The CDR3 has 16 residues. The CDR3 nucleotides read TGTGCCAGCAGCAAGAACGTGGCAGTTCCTAATGAAAAACTGTTTTTT. Encoded protein: CASSKNVAVPNEKLFF.

This clone appeared a few times. V usage is TRBV28 and J usage is TRBJ2-1; TRBD2 matches 9 bases. The CDR3 contains 13 residues. Trimming cost V 2 bases and J 8 bases; bases outside gene matches: 1. Germline lookup yields CDR1 MDHEN and CDR2 SYDVKM. The DNA of the CDR3 is TGTGCCAGCAGTTTACTAGCGGGATATGAGCAGTTCTTC. Protein product: CASSLLAGYEQFF.

The chain joins TRBV2 to TRBJ1-1; the D gene is possibly TRBD1 (6 bases). V was clipped by 3 bases and J by 10 bases, with 15 bases between them. CDR3 length: 13 amino acids. Germline CDR1 and CDR2: SNHLY and FYNNEI. The CDR3, as DNA: TGTGCCAGCAGTGAGTGGGTTGCAGGGGCAGCTTTCTTT. Translating it yields CASSEWVAGAAFF.

The chain joins TRBV10-3 to TRBJ2-5, with a weak D call TRBD1 (6 bases). Germline CDR1 ENHRY, CDR2 SYGVKD. The CDR3 is 14 amino acids. V lost 6 bases and J 4 bases, leaving 15 bases between the germline ends. CDR3 sequence reads: CAIREGQPGETQYF. The CDR3 coding sequence is TGTGCCATCAGGGAAGGACAGCCTGGAGAGACCCAGTACTTC.

V usage is TRBV9 and J usage is TRBJ1-5; possible D gene TRBD1, 6 bases. The CDR3 is 13 amino acids. V dropped 0 bases and J dropped 7 bases, with 8 bases sitting between them. Germline lookup yields CDR1 SGDLS and CDR2 YYNGEE. Here the CDR3 DNA reads TGTGCCAGCAGCGTAGCAGGGGAGCAGCCCCAGCATTTT. This translates into CASSVAGEQPQHF. Combining the CDR3 with reference TRBV9 and TRBJ1-5 gives the whole variable domain DSGVTQTPKHLITATGQRVTLRCSPRSGDLSVYWYQQSLDQGLQFLIQYYNGEERAKGNILERFSAQQFPDLHSELNLSSLELGDSALYFCASSVAGEQPQHFGDGTRLSIL.

The chain employs TRBV7-8 and TRBJ1-5, with D possibly matching TRBD1 (5 bases). Trimming removed 1 base at V and 4 bases at J, with 8 bases between. Looked up from germline, CDR1 is SGHVS and CDR2 is FQNEAQ. This CDR3 is 14 amino acids long. CDR3 DNA sequence: TGTGCCAGCAGCTTAGTTCGGGGGAATCAGCCCCAGCATTTT. Its protein product is CASSLVRGNQPQHF.